Listed here are 20 T cell receptor beta chains from one sample, sequenced in a study of T cell responses to AZD1222 COVID-19 vaccine. TCRdb's copy holds only in-frame clones and misses some; the assay was immunoSEQ multiplex PCR. The table has roughly 110,000 clones, 87% seen once. This specimen consisted of peripheral blood, obtained on day 0 of AZD1222 vaccination. Receptors were obtained from an adult in good health.

The gene calls are TRBV27 and TRBJ1-1; the D is unclear. Trimming took off 2 bases at V and 8 bases at J, with 6 bases between the two ends. The CDR3 extends over 11 amino acids. CDR1 MNHEY and CDR2 SMNVEV come from the germline V gene (reference sequence). CDR3 sequence reads: CASSLGSEAFF. CDR3 sequence (DNA): TGTGCCAGCAGTTTAGGCTCCGAAGCTTTCTTT.

The V call is TRBV15, the J call TRBJ2-5, with unresolved D. The V gene lost 0 bases and the J gene lost 4 bases, with 6 bases spanning the gap. CDR3 length: 13 residues. Germline CDR1 LNHNV, CDR2 YYDKDF (reference sequence). In DNA form, the CDR3 reads TGTGCCACCAGCAGAGAAGACGGAGAGACCCAGTACTTC. Translation gives CATSREDGETQYF.

The chain combines TRBV19 with TRBJ1-3; tentative D call: TRBD1 (6 bases). In germline, CDR1 is LNHDA, CDR2 SQIVND (reference sequence). The CDR3 contains 16 residues. Trimming shortened V by 6 bases and J by 4 bases, and 19 bases separated the two germline ends. The CDR3 loop is CASSRYWGAGGNTIYF. The CDR3 coding sequence is TGTGCCAGTAGCCGATACTGGGGGGCCGGAGGAAACACCATATATTTT.

This clone was counted between two and nine times. The chain recombines TRBV6-5 with TRBJ2-7, with TRBD1 matching over 7 bases. The CDR3 runs 15 residues. CDR1 MNHEY and CDR2 SVGAGI come from the germline V gene. V gave up 2 bases and J gave up 0 bases; unmatched junction bases: 4. The CDR3 bases are TGTGCCAGCAGTTACCGCCGGGACAGCTCCTACGAGCAGTACTTC. Its protein product is CASSYRRDSSYEQYF.

The V gene is TRBV11-2, the J gene TRBJ2-7; 7 nucleotides agree with TRBD1. V was clipped by 5 bases and J by 6 bases; unmatched bases: 4. The germline gives CDR1 SGHAT, CDR2 FQNNGV. The CDR3 runs to 12 residues. The CDR3 loop reads CASSNRGGEQYF. CDR3 DNA sequence: TGTGCCAGCAGCAACAGGGGCGGCGAGCAGTACTTC.

The rearrangement links TRBV7-3 to TRBJ2-3; the match to TRBD2 covers 9 bases. V lost 5 bases to trimming and J lost 4 bases; unmatched junction nucleotides: 13. The CDR3 is 17 residues long. Germline CDR1 reads SGHTA; CDR2 reads FQGTGA. CDR3 DNA: TGTGCCAGCAGCCCGGGAACTGCGGGAGGGTTTGCAGATACGCAGTATTTT. It yields the protein CASSPGTAGGFADTQYF.

The genes are TRBV15 and TRBJ2-2, with 7 bases identical to TRBD1. With 1 base clipped from V and 6 bases from J, the junction kept 11 bases outside the gene matches. The CDR3 consists of 17 residues. CDR1 LNHNV and CDR2 YYDKDF come from the germline V gene (reference sequence). CDR3 protein: CATSRARDSHVAGELFF. The CDR3 DNA reads TGTGCCACCAGCAGAGCCCGGGACAGCCATGTCGCCGGGGAGCTGTTTTTT.

The chain has TRBV3-1 (or the pseudogene TRBV3-2) and TRBJ1-5; D perhaps matches TRBD1 (5 bases). Trimming removed 0 bases at V and 8 bases at J, with 8 bases between. The V gene's germline CDR1 is LGHDT and CDR2 YNNKEL (reference sequence). The CDR3 extends over 13 amino acids. The CDR3 here is CASSQDWGEPQHF. CDR3 DNA sequence: TGTGCCAGCAGCCAAGATTGGGGGGAGCCCCAGCATTTT.

This rearrangement joins TRBV18 to TRBJ2-7; TRBD1 or TRBD2 may be the D gene (5 bases each). There are 16 residues in the CDR3. Deletions cut 3 bases from V and 3 bases from J, with 18 bases between. Germline CDR1 is KGHSH and CDR2 is LQKENI. CDR3 loop: CASSPNRGDQGYEQYF. For the CDR3, the DNA is TGTGCCAGCTCACCGAATCGAGGGGATCAAGGCTACGAGCAGTACTTC.

The CDR3 sequence is CASSPPARDNEQFF. The CDR3 nucleotides are TGTGCCAGCTCACCACCGGCGAGGGACAATGAGCAGTTCTTC. This chain connects TRBV18 to TRBJ2-1, with D perhaps TRBD2 (5 bases). Trimming removed 0 bases at V and 5 bases at J, with 8 bases between. This CDR3 contains 14 residues. CDR1 KGHSH and CDR2 LQKENI come from the germline V gene.

This clone has more than one count but fewer than ten. The chain couples TRBV11-2 to TRBJ1-2; D is ambiguous. Per the germline V gene, CDR1 is SGHAT and CDR2 is FQNNGV. Trimming stripped 1 base from V and 0 bases from J, with 9 bases between. This CDR3 is 15 amino acids long. CDR3 in amino acids: CASSLAGGTNYGYTF. The CDR3, as DNA: TGTGCCAGCAGCTTAGCAGGCGGGACTAACTATGGCTACACCTTC.

The J gene is TRBJ2-5, the V gene TRBV9, with 12 nucleotides matching TRBD2. The CDR3 consists of 16 residues. Germline V lookup: CDR1 SGDLS, CDR2 YYNGEE. The junction had 5 bases not matched to a gene; V was cut back by 0 bases and J by 5 bases. CDR3 residues: CASSVGATSGRETQYF. The CDR3 bases are TGTGCCAGCAGCGTAGGGGCCACTAGCGGGAGGGAGACCCAGTACTTC.

The chain employs TRBV19 and TRBJ2-1; 7 nucleotides line up with TRBD1. There are 13 residues in the CDR3. The J segment lost 6 bases and the V segment lost 5 bases, leaving 4 bases of the junction unmatched. Per germline, CDR1 LNHDA and CDR2 SQIVND (reference sequence). The CDR3 reads CASSVGQSNEQFF. The DNA of the CDR3 is TGTGCCAGTAGTGTGGGACAGAGCAATGAGCAGTTCTTC. The whole variable domain, filled in from reference TRBV19 and TRBJ2-1, reads DGGITQSPKYLFRKEGQNVTLSCEQNLNHDAMYWYRQDPGQGLRLIYYSQIVNDFQKGDIAEGYSVSREKKESFPLTVTSAQKNPTAFYLCASSVGQSNEQFFGPGTRLTVL.

This clone showed up just a few times. The rearrangement joins TRBV29-1 to TRBJ1-5; maybe TRBD1 (6 bases). In germline, CDR1 is SQVTM, CDR2 ANQGSEA. Trimming left V 7 bases short and J 2 bases short, with 12 bases between. This CDR3 is 13 amino acids long. The CDR3 loop reads CSARGGGNQPQHF. The CDR3 nucleotides read TGCAGCGCCCGAGGGGGGGGCAATCAGCCCCAGCATTTT.

The gene calls are TRBV6-5 and TRBJ2-5, with 8 bases identical to TRBD1. The CDR3 is made up of 15 amino acids. Germline V gene lookup returns CDR1 MNHEY and CDR2 SVGAGI. V shed 10 bases and J 2 bases; nucleotides not matched to a gene: 12. As DNA, the CDR3 is TGTGCCACCGGGACAGGCCAGGGGTTACAAGAGACCCAGTACTTC. Its translation: CATGTGQGLQETQYF.

V gene TRBV11-3 combines with J gene TRBJ2-2, with 12 bases identical to TRBD2. This CDR3 contains 16 residues. Germline assignment: CDR1 SGHNT and CDR2 YENEEA. V was clipped by 5 bases and J by 7 bases; unmatched bases: 8. Here the CDR3 reads CASSSGLAGSNGELFF. The CDR3 nucleotides read TGTGCCAGCAGCAGCGGACTAGCGGGGTCGAACGGGGAGCTGTTTTTT.

This clone showed up just once. The chain joins TRBV21-1 to TRBJ1-1; the D call of TRBD1 is as the table states it, not checked on the DNA. TRBV21-1 counts as a pseudogene. This CDR3 comprises 16 residues. CDR3 nucleotides: TGTGCCAGCAGCAAAGGGCACAGGGGGTCGGGCACTGAAGCTTTCTTT. It specifies CASSKGHRGSGTEAFF.

This clone was seen once. The chain is built from TRBV14 and TRBJ1-2; 11 positions match TRBD1. Germline V gives CDR1 SGHDN, CDR2 FVKESK. Trimming cost V 1 base and J 3 bases; bases outside gene matches: 1. The CDR3 contains 15 residues. CDR3 protein: CASSQGTGGYYGYTF. DNA for the CDR3: TGTGCCAGCAGCCAAGGGACAGGGGGCTACTATGGCTACACCTTC.

The chain uses TRBV19 and TRBJ1-2; the D gene is possibly TRBD1 (6 bases). Germline V gene lookup returns CDR1 LNHDA and CDR2 SQIVND (reference sequence). Trimming removed 7 bases from V and 4 bases from J, with 13 bases in between. The CDR3 loop spans 13 amino acids. CDR3 bases: TGTGCCAGTAAAGGCAGGGGACTCTATGGCTACACCTTC. Its translation: CASKGRGLYGYTF.

The V and J genes are TRBV5-4 and TRBJ2-5, with D perhaps matching TRBD2 (6 bases). The V and J ends lost 3 bases and 9 bases respectively, with 15 bases between them. CDR1 and CDR2 from the germline V gene are SGHNT and YYREEE (reference sequence). This CDR3 has 13 amino acids. CDR3: CASSSDPSGAQYF. CDR3 DNA: TGTGCCAGCAGCTCGGACCCATCGGGAGCCCAGTACTTC.